A selection of T cell receptor beta chains follows, all from one sample in a study of identical twins. TCRdb re-called the 5' RACE reads through MiXCR, storing one row per CDR3 protein. The sample consists of about 690,000 distinct CDR3 sequences, 5.5% to 6.5% of them appearing once. Source material: naive T cells sorted from blood. These receptors came from a young man in good health. Each CDR3 is given without its conserved first and last residue.

TRBJ2-6 TRBV5-1 ASSFSASGANVLT
TRBJ1-1 TRBV21-1 ASSKEGGRYESRTEAF
TRBJ1-1 TRBV11-1 ATRVQVNTEAF
TRBJ2-5 TRBV3-1 ASSQESRVQETQY
TRBJ2-6 TRBV5-6 AGGRQGRSGANVLT
TRBJ2-2 TRBV18 ASSLGGGGELF
TRBJ2-3 TRBV29-1 SEGQGRADTQY
TRBJ2-6 TRBV7-6 ATYGSDSGANVLT
TRBJ2-7 TRBV18 ASSPTEDTYEQY
TRBJ2-5 TRBV12-3/TRBV12-4 ASTTRAGETQY
TRBJ2-1 TRBV9 ASSVVGNNEQF
TRBJ1-5 TRBV20-1 SARLPGRPGQPQH
TRBJ2-7 TRBV10-3 AISDIQGEYEQY
TRBJ2-7 TRBV20-1 SARDLGLAEYEQY
TRBJ2-1 TRBV7-9 ASRPGTEQF
TRBJ2-3 TRBV7-9 ASRPGLVPDTQY
TRBJ2-3 TRBV4-3 ASSQDFELSTDTQY
TRBJ1-1 TRBV5-1 ASSPEGGRTEAF
TRBJ1-1 TRBV4-3 ASSQEGGGEAF
TRBJ1-5 TRBV12-3/TRBV12-4 ASSLSRAYSNQPQH
TRBJ2-3 TRBV27 ASSLGTTGSTDTQY
TRBJ2-5 TRBV6-1 ASSEQGAGETQY
TRBJ2-5 TRBV12-3/TRBV12-4 ASSSGGRFEY
TRBJ2-2 TRBV4-2 ASSPLPGGSSTGELF
TRBJ1-2 TRBV4-1 ASSRSGLSDYGYT
TRBJ2-7 TRBV12-3/TRBV12-4 ASSFIWDWTGGNRDTYEQY
TRBJ1-4 TRBV12-3/TRBV12-4 ASSSFDPATNEKLF
TRBJ2-2 TRBV7-2 ASSLEVSYTGELF
TRBJ2-1 TRBV5-1 ASSATGTGTYNEQF
TRBJ2-3 TRBV5-1 ASSLQSREDTQY
TRBJ2-5 TRBV30 AWREGTYQETQY
TRBJ1-1 TRBV6-5 ASSRGTGAF
TRBJ2-1 TRBV20-1 SARTSWEQF
TRBJ1-5 TRBV3-1 ASSQDGGSNQPQH
TRBJ2-7 TRBV6-2/TRBV6-3 ASSSIGYEQY
TRBJ2-1 TRBV20-1 SALSPTVEQF
TRBJ1-4 TRBV29-1 SVDGGTAEKLF
TRBJ2-3 TRBV29-1 SVELPSTDTQY
TRBJ2-3 TRBV6-6 AIGQGGNTQY
TRBJ2-1 TRBV12-3/TRBV12-4 ASKRQATYNEQF
TRBJ1-3 TRBV20-1 SARGERGFGNTIY
TRBJ2-1 TRBV20-1 SQKKGGNEQF
TRBJ2-7 TRBV5-1 ASSPGLAGGPHEQY
TRBJ2-1 TRBV27 ASGQSGVNNEQF
TRBJ1-6 TRBV5-1 ASSLEENSPLH
TRBJ2-3 TRBV24-1 ATSDHRLAGGADTQY
TRBJ2-7 TRBV7-8 ASSLGRQGYEQY
TRBJ2-1 TRBV7-2 ASSLEHNEQF
TRBJ2-7 TRBV20-1 SAGAGGSHEQY
TRBJ2-5 TRBV15 ATSRDGTVETQY
TRBJ2-3 TRBV15 ATSRDPLAGATDTQY
TRBJ2-1 TRBV4-3 ASSQESDNEQF
TRBJ2-7 TRBV27 ASSLRKPLGREQY
TRBJ2-7 TRBV7-2 ASTQDREGPYEQY
TRBJ2-5 TRBV29-1 SVGGGDQETQY
TRBJ2-3 TRBV20-1 SAYLAGVTDTQY
TRBJ1-2 TRBV5-5 ASSLGPFMGDGYT